This T cell receptor (beta chain) originates from a study of Ad26.COV2.S vaccination and SARS-CoV-2 variants. Study-wide background: The donor was enrolled in the Ad26.COV2.S arm of the COV1001 trial.

Libraries were prepared by immunoSEQ multiplex PCR; TCRdb keeps only in-frame clonotypes and omits some of them. The sample holds some 300,000 clones; 86% are singletons and the top ten take approximately 2%. Germline V gene lookup returns CDR1 MDHEN and CDR2 SYDVKM. Trimming left V 6 bases short and J 3 bases short, with 17 bases between. The CDR3 contains 16 residues. Treatment reported: 15 to 20 received Ad26.COV2.S at low or high dose, single or two shots; about 5 received placebo; per-sample allocation not given. Specimen acquisition occurred on day 63 following the initial vaccine or placebo injection. In Boston, the donor was an adult between 18-55 years of age.

The V gene is TRBV28, the J gene TRBJ1-4, with D perhaps matching TRBD1 (5 bases). The sequence was collected from a person aged 18-60 years who received the Ad26.COV2.S COVID-19 vaccine or a placebo. Sequenced material: peripheral blood, taken in a trial of Ad26.COV2.S vaccine versus placebo. The CDR3 DNA reads TGTGCCAGCAGGGGGGTTAGGGGCTTGGCTAATGAAAAACTGTTTTTT. Translation gives CASRGVRGLANEKLFF.